This TCR beta chain was captured in a study of beta chain features in type 1 diabetes. Notes on this clone: Its antigen is currently unknown.

This CDR3 contains 17 residues. Trimming shortened V by 6 bases and J by 2 bases, and 19 bases separated the two germline ends. Expressed TCRB transcripts were sequenced, since all the RNA that had been isolated was reverse transcribed. Only in-frame clones appear in the TCRdb table, and some are missing; sequencing was by immunoSEQ multiplex PCR. The sample has some 360,000 clones; about 18% are singletons. Study results and limitations: Sampled from patients, naive, central memory and Treg TCRB repertoires appeared more similar than those sampled from healthy donors. For Type 1 diabetes patients, all four CD4+ subsets carried TCRB CDR3s that were moderately but significantly shorter.

The chain employs TRBV23-1 and TRBJ2-2; D might be TRBD1 (7 bases). TRBV23-1 counts as an open reading frame of uncertain function. The receptor was derived from a woman aged 18-29 years in good health. The sample comprised naive CD4+ T cells from blood. The CDR3 reads CASRGPLQGGNTGELFF. The DNA of the CDR3 is TGCGCCAGCAGGGGCCCCCTGCAGGGGGGTAACACCGGGGAGCTGTTTTTT.